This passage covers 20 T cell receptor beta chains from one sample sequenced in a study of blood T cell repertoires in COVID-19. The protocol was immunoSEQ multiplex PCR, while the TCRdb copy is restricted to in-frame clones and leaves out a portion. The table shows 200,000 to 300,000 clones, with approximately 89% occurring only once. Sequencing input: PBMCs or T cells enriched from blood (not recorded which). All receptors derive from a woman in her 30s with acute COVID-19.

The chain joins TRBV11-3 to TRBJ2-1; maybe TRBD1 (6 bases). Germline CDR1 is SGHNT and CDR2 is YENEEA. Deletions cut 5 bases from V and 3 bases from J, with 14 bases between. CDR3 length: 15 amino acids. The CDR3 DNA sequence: TGTGCCAGCAGCCTGATGACAGGAAACTACAATGAGCAGTTCTTC. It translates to CASSLMTGNYNEQFF.

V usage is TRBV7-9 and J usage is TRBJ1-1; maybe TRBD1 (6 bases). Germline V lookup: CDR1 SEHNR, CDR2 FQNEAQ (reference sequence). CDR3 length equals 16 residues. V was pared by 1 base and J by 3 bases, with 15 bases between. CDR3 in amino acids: CASSLVGASWDTEAFF. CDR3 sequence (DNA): TGTGCCAGCAGCTTAGTGGGGGCAAGCTGGGACACTGAAGCTTTCTTT.

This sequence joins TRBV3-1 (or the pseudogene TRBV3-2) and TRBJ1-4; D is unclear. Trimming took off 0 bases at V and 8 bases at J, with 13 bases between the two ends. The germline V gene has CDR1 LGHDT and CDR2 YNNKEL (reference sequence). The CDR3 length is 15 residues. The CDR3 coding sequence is TGTGCCAGCAGCCAAGATCCCGGGAGGGAAGAAAAACTGTTTTTT. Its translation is CASSQDPGREEKLFF.

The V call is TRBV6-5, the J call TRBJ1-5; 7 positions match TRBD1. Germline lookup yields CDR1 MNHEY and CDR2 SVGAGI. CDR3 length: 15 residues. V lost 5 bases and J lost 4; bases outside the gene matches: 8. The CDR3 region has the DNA TGTGCCAGCAGTCCGGCGGGACAGCCTAATCAGCCCCAGCATTTT. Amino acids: CASSPAGQPNQPQHF.

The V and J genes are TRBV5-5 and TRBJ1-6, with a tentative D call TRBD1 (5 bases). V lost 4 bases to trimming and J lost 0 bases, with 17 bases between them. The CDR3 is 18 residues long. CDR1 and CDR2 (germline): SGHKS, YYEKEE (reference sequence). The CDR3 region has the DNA TGTGCCAGCAGCCCCCGACAGTCTCCGCGCTCCTATAATTCACCCCTCCACTTT. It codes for CASSPRQSPRSYNSPLHF.

CDR3 loop: CASSQPQGPRSYNEQFF. CDR3 coding DNA: TGCGCCAGCAGCCAACCACAGGGACCGCGCTCCTACAATGAGCAGTTCTTC. The chain uses TRBV4-1 and TRBJ2-1; TRBD1 might be the D (6 bases). The CDR3 length is 17 residues. Trimming removed 2 bases at V and 0 bases at J, with 14 bases between. Per the germline V gene, CDR1 is MGHRA and CDR2 is YSYEKL.

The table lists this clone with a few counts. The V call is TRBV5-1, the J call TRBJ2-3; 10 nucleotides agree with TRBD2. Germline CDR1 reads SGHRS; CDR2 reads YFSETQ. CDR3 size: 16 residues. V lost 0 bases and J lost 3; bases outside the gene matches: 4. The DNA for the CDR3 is TGCGCCAGCAGCTTGGAAGTGACTAGCGGGACAGATACGCAGTATTTT. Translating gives CASSLEVTSGTDTQYF.

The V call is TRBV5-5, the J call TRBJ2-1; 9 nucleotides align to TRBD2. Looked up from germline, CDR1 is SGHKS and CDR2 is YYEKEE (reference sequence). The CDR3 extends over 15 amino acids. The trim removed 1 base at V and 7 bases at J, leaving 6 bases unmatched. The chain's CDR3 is CASSLSGLATNEQFF. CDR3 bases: TGTGCCAGCAGCTTGTCGGGACTAGCTACTAATGAGCAGTTCTTC.

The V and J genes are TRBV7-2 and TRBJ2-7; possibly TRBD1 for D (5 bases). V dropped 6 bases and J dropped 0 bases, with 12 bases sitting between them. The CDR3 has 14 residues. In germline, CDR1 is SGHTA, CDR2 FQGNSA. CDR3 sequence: CASSIIRDSYEQYF. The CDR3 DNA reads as TGTGCCAGCAGTATCATCAGGGACTCCTACGAGCAGTACTTC.

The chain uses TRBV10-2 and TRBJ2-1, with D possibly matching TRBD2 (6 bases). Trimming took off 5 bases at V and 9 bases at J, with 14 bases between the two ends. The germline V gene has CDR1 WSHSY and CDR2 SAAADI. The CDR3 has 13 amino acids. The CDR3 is CASSRDSDFEQFF. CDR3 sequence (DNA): TGCGCCAGCAGTCGGGACTCCGACTTTGAGCAGTTCTTC.

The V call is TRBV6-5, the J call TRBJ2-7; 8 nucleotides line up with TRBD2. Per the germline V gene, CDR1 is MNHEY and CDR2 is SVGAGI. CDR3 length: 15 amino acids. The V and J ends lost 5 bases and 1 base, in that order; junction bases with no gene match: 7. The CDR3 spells CASSPFSSGSYEQYF. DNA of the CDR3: TGTGCCAGCAGTCCCTTCTCTAGCGGGTCCTACGAGCAGTACTTC.

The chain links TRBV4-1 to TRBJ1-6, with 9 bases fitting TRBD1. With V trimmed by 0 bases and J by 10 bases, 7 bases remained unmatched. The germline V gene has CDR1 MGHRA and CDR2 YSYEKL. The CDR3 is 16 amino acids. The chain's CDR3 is CASSQEGQGGRSPLHF. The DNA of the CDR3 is TGCGCCAGCAGCCAAGAGGGACAGGGAGGTAGATCACCCCTCCACTTT.

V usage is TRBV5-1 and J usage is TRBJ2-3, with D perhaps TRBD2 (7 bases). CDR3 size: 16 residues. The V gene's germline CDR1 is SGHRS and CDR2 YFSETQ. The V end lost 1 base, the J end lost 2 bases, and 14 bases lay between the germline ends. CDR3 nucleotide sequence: TGCGCCAGCAGCTTGTGGGGTGCGGGGGCCACAGATACGCAGTATTTT. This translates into CASSLWGAGATDTQYF.

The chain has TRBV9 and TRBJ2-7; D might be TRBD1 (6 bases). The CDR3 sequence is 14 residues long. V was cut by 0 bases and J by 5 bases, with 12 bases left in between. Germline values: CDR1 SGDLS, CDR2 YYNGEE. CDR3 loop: CASSVGQGRHEQYF. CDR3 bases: TGTGCCAGCAGCGTAGGGCAGGGGCGCCACGAGCAGTACTTC.

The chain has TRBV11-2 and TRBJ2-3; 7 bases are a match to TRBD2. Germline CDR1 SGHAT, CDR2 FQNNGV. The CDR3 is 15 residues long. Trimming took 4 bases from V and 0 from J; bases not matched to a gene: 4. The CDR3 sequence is CASSWRGGSTDTQYF. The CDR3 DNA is TGTGCCAGCAGCTGGCGCGGGGGTAGCACAGATACGCAGTATTTT.

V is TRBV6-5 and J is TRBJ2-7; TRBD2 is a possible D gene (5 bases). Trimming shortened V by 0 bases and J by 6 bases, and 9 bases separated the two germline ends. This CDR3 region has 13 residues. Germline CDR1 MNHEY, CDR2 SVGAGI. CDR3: CASSYSGEGEQYF. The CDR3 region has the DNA TGTGCCAGCAGTTACTCCGGAGAGGGCGAGCAGTACTTC.

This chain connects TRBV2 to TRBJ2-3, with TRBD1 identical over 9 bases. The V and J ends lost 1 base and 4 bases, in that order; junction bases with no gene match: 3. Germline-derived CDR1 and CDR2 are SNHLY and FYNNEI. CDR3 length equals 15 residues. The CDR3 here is CASSEDRGHADTQYF. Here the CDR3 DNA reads TGTGCCAGCAGTGAAGACAGGGGGCATGCAGATACGCAGTATTTT. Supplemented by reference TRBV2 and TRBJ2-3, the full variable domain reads EPEVTQTPSHQVTQMGQEVILRCVPISNHLYFYWYRQILGQKVEFLVSFYNNEISEKSEIFDDQFSVERPDGSNFTLKIRSTKLEDSAMYFCASSEDRGHADTQYFGPGTRLTVL.

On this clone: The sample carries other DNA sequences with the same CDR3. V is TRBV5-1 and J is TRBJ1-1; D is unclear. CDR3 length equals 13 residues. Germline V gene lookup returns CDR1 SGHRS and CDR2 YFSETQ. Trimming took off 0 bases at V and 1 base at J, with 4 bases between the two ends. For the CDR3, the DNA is TGCGCCAGCAGCTTGGACAGGAACACTGAAGCTTTCTTT. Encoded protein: CASSLDRNTEAFF.

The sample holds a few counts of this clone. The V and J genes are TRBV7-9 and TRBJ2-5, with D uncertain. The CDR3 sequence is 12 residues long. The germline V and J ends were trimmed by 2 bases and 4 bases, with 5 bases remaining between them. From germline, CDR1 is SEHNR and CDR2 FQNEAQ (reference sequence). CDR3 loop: CASSLSRETQYF. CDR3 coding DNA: TGTGCCAGCAGCTTATCCAGAGAGACCCAGTACTTC.

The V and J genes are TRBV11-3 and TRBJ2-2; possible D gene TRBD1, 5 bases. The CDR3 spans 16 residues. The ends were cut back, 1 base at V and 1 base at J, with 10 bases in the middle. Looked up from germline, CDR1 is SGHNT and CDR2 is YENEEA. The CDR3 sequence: CASSLVGQGNTGELFF. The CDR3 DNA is TGTGCCAGCAGCTTAGTTGGCCAGGGGAACACCGGGGAGCTGTTTTTT.